The 25 T cell receptor beta chains reported below all come from one sample, sequenced in a study of shared T cell receptors in the human thymus (TCRdb year 2021). Receptor libraries were prepared by the immunoSEQ multiplex PCR assay. Held by TCRdb, this immuneACCESS table contains in-frame sequences only and omits some clones. Under half of the omission traces to an unresolved V gene where checked; the cause of the rest is unknown. This sample has under 700,000 clones in its table, and approximately 80% of those were observed once. 0.013% of the sample goes to the ten largest clones. These sequences were also reported in another study, on human thymus T cells.

Material: thymocytes. The receptors originated from a boy under three years old with a congenital heart defect. Donor details come from another sample of the same person, matched by shared clones.

The CDR3 region has the DNA TGTGCCAGCTCACCACTTGAAACTAGCGGGGATACGCAGTATTTT. Protein product: CASSPLETSGDTQYF. The rearrangement links TRBV18 to TRBJ2-3, with 9 bases aligning to TRBD2. With V trimmed by 1 base and J by 6 bases, 5 bases remained unmatched. Germline values: CDR1 KGHSH, CDR2 LQKENI. This CDR3 spans 15 amino acids.

The chain recombines TRBV30 with TRBJ2-3, with 8 nucleotides matching TRBD2. Trimming removed 0 bases from V and 5 bases from J; junction bases left unmatched: 4. The CDR3 covers 14 residues. Per germline, CDR1 GTSNPN and CDR2 SVGIG (reference sequence). CDR3 in DNA: TGTGCCTGGAGTGTAAGGCGGGAGGTAGATACGCAGTATTTT. Translating it yields CAWSVRREVDTQYF.

J is TRBJ2-7 and V is TRBV9; 9 nucleotides line up with TRBD1. Trimming cost V 3 bases and J 3 bases; bases outside gene matches: 4. The CDR3 runs to 14 residues. The V gene's germline CDR1 is SGDLS and CDR2 YYNGEE. The CDR3: CASSAGTGHYEQYF. The CDR3 nucleotides read TGTGCCAGCAGCGCCGGGACAGGGCACTACGAGCAGTACTTC. The complete variable domain, with remaining parts taken from reference TRBV9 and TRBJ2-7, reads DSGVTQTPKHLITATGQRVTLRCSPRSGDLSVYWYQQSLDQGLQFLIQYYNGEERAKGNILERFSAQQFPDLHSELNLSSLELGDSALYFCASSAGTGHYEQYFGPGTRLTVT.

This sequence joins TRBV25-1 and TRBJ2-2; D gene uncertain. With 0 bases removed from V and 1 base from J, the gap between germline ends came to 12 bases. The CDR3 contains 17 residues. Germline values: CDR1 MGHDK, CDR2 SYGVNS. The chain's CDR3 is CASSEYPDGGNTGELFF. The DNA for the CDR3 is TGTGCCAGCAGTGAATACCCCGACGGCGGGAACACCGGGGAGCTGTTTTTT.

The V and J genes are TRBV23-1 and TRBJ2-3; 8 nucleotides match TRBD2. TRBV23-1 is marked as an open reading frame, function uncertain. This CDR3 spans 21 amino acids. The trim removed 0 bases at V and 2 bases at J, leaving 19 bases unmatched. The CDR3 bases are TGCGCCAGCAGTCAATCGATAAGCGGGAGCCCCGAAGAACCACTCACAGATACGCAGTATTTT. Translated: CASSQSISGSPEEPLTDTQYF.

As DNA, the CDR3 is TGTGCCAGCAGTGCGGGACAGGGGAATCAGCCCCAGCATTTT. Translated: CASSAGQGNQPQHF. This chain joins TRBV6-4 and TRBJ1-5, with 10 bases lining up with TRBD1. Germline trimming cut 4 bases from V and 4 bases from J; bases unmatched to any gene: 1. The germline gives CDR1 MRHNA, CDR2 SNTAGT. CDR3 size: 14 residues.

The rearrangement links TRBV28 to TRBJ2-7, with a weak D call TRBD1 (5 bases). The CDR3 contains 12 residues. Trimming removed 6 bases at V and 2 bases at J, with 8 bases between. Germline V gene sequence: CDR1 MDHEN, CDR2 SYDVKM. The CDR3 DNA reads as TGTGCCAGCAGCAAGACAGCCTACGAGCAGTACTTC. Its translation is CASSKTAYEQYF.

V usage is TRBV4-1 and J usage is TRBJ2-1, with 7 bases lining up with TRBD2. The ends lost 0 bases at V and 5 bases at J; junction bases unmatched: 7. Germline CDR1 and CDR2: MGHRA and YSYEKL. This CDR3 comprises 16 residues. CDR3 in DNA: TGCGCCAGCAGCCAAGATGGGGGGACTATCCACAATGAGCAGTTCTTC. Its translation: CASSQDGGTIHNEQFF.

There are a few counts of this clone. This chain links TRBV6-1 with TRBJ2-4; tentatively, D is TRBD1 (5 bases). Germline V gene lookup returns CDR1 MNHNS and CDR2 SASEGT. The V end lost 4 bases, the J end lost 5 bases, and 12 bases lay between the germline ends. The CDR3 extends over 14 amino acids. The CDR3 loop reads CASSAQAIQNIQYF. The CDR3 coding sequence is TGTGCCAGCAGTGCACAGGCTATCCAAAACATTCAGTACTTC.

This chain uses TRBV7-2 with TRBJ2-3, with 8 bases lining up with TRBD2. V was pared by 2 bases and J by 5 bases, with 0 bases of the junction left unmatched. The germline V gene encodes CDR1 SGHTA and CDR2 FQGNSA. The CDR3 totals 13 residues. This chain's CDR3 is CASSLTSGDTQYF. The CDR3, as DNA: TGTGCCAGCAGCTTAACTAGCGGAGATACGCAGTATTTT.

This rearrangement joins TRBV11-2 to TRBJ2-5, with D possibly TRBD2 on 5 matching bases. The CDR3 length is 14 residues. V dropped 4 bases and J dropped 6 bases, with 15 bases sitting between them. Germline V gene lookup returns CDR1 SGHAT and CDR2 FQNNGV. CDR3 DNA sequence: TGTGCCAGCAGCTCGCCACTAGAAGGGCAGACCCAGTACTTC. This encodes CASSSPLEGQTQYF. Based on the CDR3 plus reference TRBV11-2 and TRBJ2-5, the full variable domain is EAGVAQSPRYKIIEKRQSVAFWCNPISGHATLYWYQQILGQGPKLLIQFQNNGVVDDSQLPKDRFSAERLKGVDSTLKIQPAKLEDSAVYLCASSSPLEGQTQYFGPGTRLLVL.

V usage is TRBV30 and J usage is TRBJ2-7; TRBD2 might be the D (6 bases). Trimming shortened V by 2 bases and J by 5 bases, and 13 bases separated the two germline ends. CDR3 length: 13 residues. CDR1 and CDR2 from the germline V gene are GTSNPN and SVGIG (reference sequence). CDR3 DNA: TGTGCCTGGAGTCCCCCCGGAGGGGACGAGCAGTACTTC. Translated: CAWSPPGGDEQYF.

The V and J genes are TRBV19 and TRBJ2-5; D unclear. Trimming removed 3 bases from V and 1 base from J, with 12 bases in between. There are 15 residues in the CDR3. From germline, CDR1 is LNHDA and CDR2 SQIVND (reference sequence). The CDR3 nucleotides are TGTGCCAGTAGTATTGTGTTGGAGTCCCAAGAGACCCAGTACTTC. Protein product: CASSIVLESQETQYF.

CDR3 protein: CASSRPGGKSHYNEQFF. In nucleotides, the CDR3 is TGCGCCAGCAGCCGTCCCGGGGGGAAAAGCCATTACAATGAGCAGTTCTTC. This chain links TRBV10-2 with TRBJ2-1; 7 bases match TRBD2. V gave up 6 bases and J gave up 4 bases; unmatched junction bases: 15. Germline V gene sequence: CDR1 WSHSY, CDR2 SAAADI. CDR3 length: 17 residues.

To note about this clone: In the same sample, other DNA sequences code for this CDR3. The chain is built from TRBV27 and TRBJ1-1; D may be TRBD1 (6 bases). CDR3 length: 13 amino acids. V was clipped by 4 bases and J by 5 bases, with 11 bases between them. Germline V CDR1 and CDR2: MNHEY, SMNVEV (reference sequence). CDR3 DNA sequence: TGTGCCAGCAGTTCCAGGGGTGGGACTGAAGCTTTCTTT. Its protein product is CASSSRGGTEAFF.

The chain has TRBV11-3 and TRBJ2-1; the match to TRBD2 covers 12 bases. Per the germline V gene, CDR1 is SGHNT and CDR2 is YENEEA. V dropped 2 bases and J dropped 7; count of bases not matched to a gene: 9. CDR3 length: 17 residues. The CDR3 protein is CASSLYQPSGRGNEQFF. Here the CDR3 DNA reads TGTGCCAGCAGCTTATATCAGCCTAGCGGGAGGGGGAATGAGCAGTTCTTC. Filled out from reference TRBV11-3 and TRBJ2-1, the complete variable domain reads EAGVVQSPRYKIIEKKQPVAFWCNPISGHNTLYWYLQNLGQGPELLIRYENEEAVDDSQLPKDRFSAERLKGVDSTLKIQPAELGDSAVYLCASSLYQPSGRGNEQFFGPGTRLTVL.

J is TRBJ1-2 and V is TRBV25-1; a weak D match, TRBD1 (5 bases). Germline lookup yields CDR1 MGHDK and CDR2 SYGVNS. This CDR3 is 14 amino acids long. V was trimmed by 2 bases and J by 0 bases, leaving 7 bases between them. This chain's CDR3 is CASSETGPNYGYTF. The DNA of the CDR3 is TGTGCCAGCAGTGAAACAGGTCCTAACTATGGCTACACCTTC.

The table lists this clone with a few counts. V usage is TRBV19 and J usage is TRBJ1-4, with D tentatively TRBD1 (5 bases). The V gene lost 3 bases and the J gene lost 5 bases, with 13 bases spanning the gap. This CDR3 contains 15 residues. The germline V gene encodes CDR1 LNHDA and CDR2 SQIVND (reference sequence). Written as DNA, the CDR3 is TGTGCCAGTAGTATTGGGGGAGGCCGGAATGAAAAACTGTTTTTT. Translation gives CASSIGGGRNEKLFF.

The chain combines TRBV7-2 with TRBJ2-3; 12 bases agree with TRBD2. V lost 5 bases to trimming and J lost 1 base; unmatched junction nucleotides: 4. Germline values: CDR1 SGHTA, CDR2 FQGNSA. There are 16 residues in the CDR3. CDR3 DNA: TGTGCCAGCAGCCTACTAGCGGGAGGAGGCACAGATACGCAGTATTTT. It codes for CASSLLAGGGTDTQYF.

V gene TRBV7-6 combines with J gene TRBJ2-7; 11 nucleotides line up with TRBD2. V shed 5 bases, J shed 4 bases, and the junction held 13 bases outside the gene matches. The CDR3 is 17 residues long. CDR1 and CDR2 from the germline V gene are SGHVS and FNYEAQ. The CDR3 reads CASSPGTSGTIQYEQYF. The CDR3 DNA reads TGTGCCAGCAGCCCAGGGACTAGCGGTACCATACAGTACGAGCAGTACTTC.

The CDR3 region is CASMIAATNEKLFF. CDR3 in DNA: TGTGCCAGTATGATAGCGGCAACTAATGAAAAACTGTTTTTT. V gene TRBV19 combines with J gene TRBJ1-4; D unclear. This CDR3 region has 14 residues. Deletions cut 7 bases from V and 0 bases from J, with 9 bases between. The V gene's germline CDR1 is LNHDA and CDR2 SQIVND (reference sequence).

V usage is TRBV5-1 and J usage is TRBJ1-1; D might be TRBD1 (5 bases). The CDR3 spans 17 residues. Trimming took 3 bases from V and 2 from J, leaving 20 bases between them. The germline V gene encodes CDR1 SGHRS and CDR2 YFSETQ. In nucleotides, the CDR3 is TGCGCCAGCAGCTACCAACCCGGGACTCTGGTCAACACTGAAGCTTTCTTT. Encoded protein: CASSYQPGTLVNTEAFF.

The rearrangement uses TRBV2 and TRBJ1-5; a possible D gene is TRBD1 (6 bases). Trimming took off 3 bases at V and 4 bases at J, with 10 bases between the two ends. The CDR3 loop spans 14 amino acids. Germline loops: CDR1 SNHLY, CDR2 FYNNEI. CDR3 residues: CASSDPRGNQPQHF. The DNA of the CDR3 is TGTGCCAGCAGTGACCCAAGGGGGAATCAGCCCCAGCATTTT.

This sequence joins TRBV4-2 and TRBJ2-5; TRBD2 agrees at 12 bases. The junction had 3 bases not matched to a gene; V was cut back by 5 bases and J by 2 bases. The V gene's germline CDR1 is LGHNA and CDR2 YNFKEQ. This CDR3 comprises 15 residues. For the CDR3, the DNA is TGTGCCAGCAGCGCGACTAGCGGGAGTCAAGAGACCCAGTACTTC. This gives the protein CASSATSGSQETQYF.

CDR3 region: CASSTGRETQYF. Here the CDR3 DNA reads TGTGCCAGCAGTACAGGGCGGGAGACCCAGTACTTC. The rearrangement joins TRBV28 to TRBJ2-5, with a tentative D call TRBD1 (6 bases). The CDR3 extends over 12 amino acids. Germline CDR1 is MDHEN and CDR2 is SYDVKM. Trimming took off 5 bases at V and 5 bases at J, with 9 bases between the two ends.